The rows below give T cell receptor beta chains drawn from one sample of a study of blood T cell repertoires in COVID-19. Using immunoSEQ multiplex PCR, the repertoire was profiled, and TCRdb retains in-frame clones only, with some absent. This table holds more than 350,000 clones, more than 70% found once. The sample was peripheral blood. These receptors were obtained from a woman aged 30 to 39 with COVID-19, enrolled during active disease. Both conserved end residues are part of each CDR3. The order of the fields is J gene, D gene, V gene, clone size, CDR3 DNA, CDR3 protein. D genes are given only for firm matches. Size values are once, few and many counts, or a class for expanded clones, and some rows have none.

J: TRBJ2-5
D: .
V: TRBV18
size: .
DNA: TGTGCCAGCTCACCTGGACAGAGAGAGACCCAGTACTTC
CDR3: CASSPGQRETQYF

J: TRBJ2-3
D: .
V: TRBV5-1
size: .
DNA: TGCGCCAGCAGCTTTTGGGCTAGCACAGATACGCAGTATTTT
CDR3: CASSFWASTDTQYF

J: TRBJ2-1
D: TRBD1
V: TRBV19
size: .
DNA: TGTGCCAGTAGTAGACAGGGGAACAATGAGCAGTTCTTC
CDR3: CASSRQGNNEQFF

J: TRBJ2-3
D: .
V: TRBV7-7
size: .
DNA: TGTGCTAGCAGCTTAGGGAGGCAAGATACGCAGTATTTT
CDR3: CASSLGRQDTQYF

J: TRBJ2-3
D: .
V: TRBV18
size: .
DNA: TGTGCCAGCTCAGTGAAGGGGGATACGCAGTATTTT
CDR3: CASSVKGDTQYF

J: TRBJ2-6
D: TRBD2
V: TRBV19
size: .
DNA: TGTGCCAGTAGTACCGGACTAGCTGGGGCCAACGTCCTGACTTTC
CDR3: CASSTGLAGANVLTF

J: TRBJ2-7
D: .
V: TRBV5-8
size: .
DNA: TGTGCCAGCAGCTTGACAGGGTTGTCCTACGAGCAGTACTTC
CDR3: CASSLTGLSYEQYF

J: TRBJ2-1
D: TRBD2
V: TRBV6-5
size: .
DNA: TGTGCCAGCAGTTACTTCGGACTAGCGCGTAACAATGAGCAGTTCTTC
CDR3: CASSYFGLARNNEQFF

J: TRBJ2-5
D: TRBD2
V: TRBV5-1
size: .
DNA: TGCGCCAGCAGCTCGACTAGCGGGAGAGGAGAGACCCAGTACTTC
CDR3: CASSSTSGRGETQYF

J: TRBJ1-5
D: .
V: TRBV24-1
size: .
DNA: TGTGCCACCAGTGACCACACTACAGGGAGCAATCAGCCCCAGCATTTT
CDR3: CATSDHTTGSNQPQHF

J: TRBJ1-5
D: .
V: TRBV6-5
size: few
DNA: TGTGCCAGCAGGGGGGACACACGGAATCAGCCCCAGCATTTT
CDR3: CASRGDTRNQPQHF

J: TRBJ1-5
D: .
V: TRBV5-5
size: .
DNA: TGTGCCAGCAGAATGGGGGGAGTGGGTCAGCCCCAGCATTTT
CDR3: CASRMGGVGQPQHF

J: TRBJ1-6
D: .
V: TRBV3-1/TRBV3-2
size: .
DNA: TGTGCCAGCAGCCCCGACAGCGGGACACGACGCAATTCACCCCTCCACTTT
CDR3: CASSPDSGTRRNSPLHF

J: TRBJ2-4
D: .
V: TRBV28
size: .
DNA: TGTGCCAGCAGTCCTACTGTGAGAGCCAAAAACATTCAGTACTTC
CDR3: CASSPTVRAKNIQYF

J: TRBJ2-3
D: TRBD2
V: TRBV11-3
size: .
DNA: TGTGCCAGCAGCTTCGGACTAGCGGGAGAGAAAGCAGATACGCAGTATTTT
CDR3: CASSFGLAGEKADTQYF

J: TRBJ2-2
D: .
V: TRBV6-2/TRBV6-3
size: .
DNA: TGTGCCAGCAGTTACTCAGGGGTTGGGGGGGAGCTGTTTTTT
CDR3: CASSYSGVGGELFF

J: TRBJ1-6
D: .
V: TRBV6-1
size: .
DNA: TGTGCCAGCAGTGGGTTGGCAGGCACGGTCAATTCACCCCTCCACTTT
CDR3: CASSGLAGTVNSPLHF

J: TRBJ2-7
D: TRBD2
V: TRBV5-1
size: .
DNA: TGCGCCAGCAGCCTGGTTACTAGCGGGAGCAACGAGCAGTACTTC
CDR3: CASSLVTSGSNEQYF

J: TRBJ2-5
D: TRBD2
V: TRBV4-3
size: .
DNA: TGCGCCAGCAGCCAAGATTGGGCTAGCGGGAGTGGGGAGACCCAGTACTTC
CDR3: CASSQDWASGSGETQYF

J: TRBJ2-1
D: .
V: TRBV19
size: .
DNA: TGTGCCAGTAGTATAGTCCCTCTCGAGTTGTCCGGCGGTGAGCAGTTCTTC
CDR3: CASSIVPLELSGGEQFF

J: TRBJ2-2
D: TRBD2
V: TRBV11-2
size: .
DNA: TGTGCCAGCAGCTTAATTGGGAGGGCCGAGAACACCGGGGAGCTGTTTTTT
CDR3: CASSLIGRAENTGELFF

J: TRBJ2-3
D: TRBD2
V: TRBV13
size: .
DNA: TGTGCCAGCAGTTACCCGGGACTAGCGGGAGGGAGGACAGATACGCAGTATTTT
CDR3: CASSYPGLAGGRTDTQYF

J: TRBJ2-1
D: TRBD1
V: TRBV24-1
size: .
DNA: TGTGCCACCAGTGACCTGGACAGGAATGAGCAGTTCTTC
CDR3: CATSDLDRNEQFF

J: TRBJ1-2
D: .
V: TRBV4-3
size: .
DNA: TGCGCCAGCAGCCAAGATCCCAGTCCCAACTATGGCTACACCTTC
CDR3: CASSQDPSPNYGYTF

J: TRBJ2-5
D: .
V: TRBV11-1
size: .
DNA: TGTGCCAGCAGCTTAGCGGGAGGCGACCAAGAGACCCAGTACTTC
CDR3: CASSLAGGDQETQYF

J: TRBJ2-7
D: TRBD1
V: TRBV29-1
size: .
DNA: TGCAGCGTTCCCCCGGGACAGGGAGAAAGCGAGCAGTACTTC
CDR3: CSVPPGQGESEQYF

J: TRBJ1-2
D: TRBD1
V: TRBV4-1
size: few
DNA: TGCGCCAGCAGCCCTGACAGGGGGGGTGGCTACACCTTC
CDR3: CASSPDRGGGYTF

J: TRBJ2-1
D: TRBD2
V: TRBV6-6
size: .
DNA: TGTGCCAGCACTTATCGGGAGGGATACAATGAGCAGTTCTTC
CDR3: CASTYREGYNEQFF

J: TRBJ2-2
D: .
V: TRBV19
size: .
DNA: TGTGCCAGTAGCCCTGGACAGTACACCGGGGAGCTGTTTTTT
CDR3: CASSPGQYTGELFF

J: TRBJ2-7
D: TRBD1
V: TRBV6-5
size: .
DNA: TGTGCCAGCAGCTACCGCCGGGACAGGGCCTACGAGCAGTACTTC
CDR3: CASSYRRDRAYEQYF

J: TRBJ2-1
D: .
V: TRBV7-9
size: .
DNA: TGTGCCAGCAGCTTAACTCAGGAGGGTGAGCAGTTCTTC
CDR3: CASSLTQEGEQFF

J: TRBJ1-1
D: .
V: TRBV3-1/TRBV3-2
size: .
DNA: TGTGCCAGCAGCCAAGAGGAGGGAGGCACTGAAGCTTTCTTT
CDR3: CASSQEEGGTEAFF

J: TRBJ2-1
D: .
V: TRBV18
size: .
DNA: TGTGCCAGCTCACCGCTCCGGGAAGGCAATGAGCAGTTCTTC
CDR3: CASSPLREGNEQFF

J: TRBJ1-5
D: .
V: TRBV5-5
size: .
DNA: TGTGCCAGCAGCTTGGGACAGAACAATCAGCCCCAGCATTTT
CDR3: CASSLGQNNQPQHF

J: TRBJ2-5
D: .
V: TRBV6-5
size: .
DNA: TGTGCCAGCAGTTACAGAGGGAGGGAGACCCAGTACTTC
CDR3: CASSYRGRETQYF

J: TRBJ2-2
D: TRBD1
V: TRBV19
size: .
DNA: TGTGCCAGTAGTATAAGGGGAGGGACAGGGTCGGCCACCGGGGAGCTGTTTTTT
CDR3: CASSIRGGTGSATGELFF

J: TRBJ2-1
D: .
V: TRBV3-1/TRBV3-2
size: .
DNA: TGTGCCAGCAGCCAAGATGTACGGGGGAGCTCCTACAATGAGCAGTTCTTC
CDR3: CASSQDVRGSSYNEQFF

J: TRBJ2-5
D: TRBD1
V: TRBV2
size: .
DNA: TGTGCCAGCCGAGGGACAGGGGGGAGGGAGACCCAGTACTTC
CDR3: CASRGTGGRETQYF

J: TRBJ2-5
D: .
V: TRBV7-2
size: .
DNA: TGTGCCAGCAGACCGGTAGGGGTGGAGACCCAGTACTTC
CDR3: CASRPVGVETQYF

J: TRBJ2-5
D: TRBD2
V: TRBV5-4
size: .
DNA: TGTGCCAGCAGCCCCGCCCAGCGGGGGCAAGAGACCCAGTACTTC
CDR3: CASSPAQRGQETQYF

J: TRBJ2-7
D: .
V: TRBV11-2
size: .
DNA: TGTGCCAGCAGCCTAGCAGGGAACGAGCAGTACTTC
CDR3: CASSLAGNEQYF

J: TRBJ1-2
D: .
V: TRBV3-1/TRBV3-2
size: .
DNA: TGTGCCAGCAGCCAAGGGGGCCGGCACTATGGCTACACCTTC
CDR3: CASSQGGRHYGYTF